This T cell receptor beta chain was retrieved from a study of blood T cell repertoires in COVID-19. Across the whole study: T cells, B-cell-depleted T cells, or PBMCs supplied cDNA or gDNA.

Authors' data handling: Counts of nucleated cells, estimated from reference gene primer amplification, were obtained. Some clones are missing from TCRdb's copy, which holds only in-frame ones; the method was immunoSEQ multiplex PCR. The V and J calls and the clone size are those of that table, but D and trimming were determined from the DNA. The sample lists approximately 110,000 clones; 69% were seen once. In its sample, this clone was seen a few times. The CDR3 is 13 amino acids. With 0 bases clipped from V and 7 bases from J, the junction kept 0 bases outside the gene matches. Germline values: CDR1 PRHDT, CDR2 FYEKMQ (reference sequence).

The clonotype comes from a man at least 80 years old with acute or convalescent COVID-19. This chain links TRBV13 with TRBJ1-1; 9 nucleotides match TRBD1. Sequencing input: peripheral blood. CDR3 in DNA: TGTGCCAGCAGCTTAGGGGGACAGGGTGAAGCTTTCTTT. Its protein is CASSLGGQGEAFF.